This TCR beta chain was sequenced in a study of molecular identifiers for immune sequencing clone quantification. Study-wide background: Replicates involved a five-way split of RNA from around 20,000 or 99,000 naive CD8 cells, with sequencing of four. Whole-study results and caveats: With a barcode shared among identical TCR molecules, highly expanded clone sizes could be underestimated. Jurkat TCR RNA spiked in from one cell could reportedly be detected among about a million naive cells.

The CDR3 runs to 12 residues. Germline V gene lookup returns CDR1 SGHKS and CDR2 YYEKEE (reference sequence). Researchers sorted naive CD8 T cells as cells that were CD8+CD4-CCR7+CD45RA+. This clonotype was seen many times. The antigen remains unidentified. Germline is not matched at one junction end, which may reflect a read error. TCRdb analysed the PCR reads with MiXCR anew, one entry per CDR3 protein. The profile shows some 40,000 distinct CDR3 sequences, around 18% of them singletons. The V gene is TRBV5-5, the J gene TRBJ2-1, with D unclear. Sequenced material: naive CD8+ T cells from blood, with Jurkat cell RNA spiked in. The sample's subset: FACS-sorted CD8+CD4-CCR7+CD45RA+ naive T cells. This clonotype was obtained from a human donor in good health. Some libraries in this study had Jurkat cell RNA spiked in. DNA of the CDR3: TGTGCCAGCAGGTTGGACTACAATGAGCAGTTCTTC. Its translation is CASRLDYNEQFF.